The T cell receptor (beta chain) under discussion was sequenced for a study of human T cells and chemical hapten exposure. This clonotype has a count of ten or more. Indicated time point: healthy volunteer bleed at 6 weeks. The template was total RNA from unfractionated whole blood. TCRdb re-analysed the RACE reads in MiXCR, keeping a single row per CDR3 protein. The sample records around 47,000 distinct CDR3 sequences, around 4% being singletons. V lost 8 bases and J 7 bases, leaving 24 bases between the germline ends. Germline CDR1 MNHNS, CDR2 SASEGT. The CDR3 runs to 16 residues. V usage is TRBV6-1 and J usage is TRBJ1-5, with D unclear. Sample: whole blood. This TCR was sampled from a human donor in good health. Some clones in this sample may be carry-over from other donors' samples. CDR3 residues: CASRTNWPELKQPQHF. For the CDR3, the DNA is TGTGCCAGCCGCACCAACTGGCCGGAGTTGAAACAGCCCCAGCATTTT.